This T cell receptor (beta chain) was captured in a study of prognosis after radiotherapy for stage I lung cancer. Study summary: Histologically, the tumors comprised squamous cell carcinoma in about 7 patients and adenocarcinoma in under 15. Distant metastasis occurred in a few patients at a median of approximately 7 months after radiotherapy, while roughly 16 showed no significant progression. Study-wide results and caveats: Among patients who developed distant metastases, Shannon entropy after stereotactic body radiation therapy was lower.

Two time points each involved a draw of about 6 milliliters of peripheral blood. Using two-round multiplex PCR, the authors amplified TCR beta CDR3 from genomic DNA. During first-round PCR, primers specific to each TRBV and TRBJ gene were used. TCRdb passed the multiplex PCR reads through MiXCR, listing each CDR3 protein once. The sample contains roughly 23,000 distinct CDR3 sequences, approximately 39% of which appear only once. This clonotype was seen at least ten times. What it binds is not known. CDR1 and CDR2 (germline): SGHAT, FQDESV (reference sequence). The CDR3 is made up of 17 amino acids. The ends lost 1 base at V and 4 bases at J; junction bases unmatched: 11.

V usage is TRBV11-1 and J usage is TRBJ2-3; 7 nucleotides align to TRBD2. This sequence originates from a donor of 50 years or more with non-small cell lung cancer. The starting material was PBMCs, obtained before or after stereotactic body radiation therapy (not recorded which). The CDR3 bases are TGTGCCAGCAGCTTAGGGGTCTACGCGGGAGTGGCAGATACGCAGTATTTT. Translated, it gives CASSLGVYAGVADTQYF.